The rows below give T cell receptor beta chains drawn from one sample of a study of beta chain features in type 1 diabetes. Generated by immunoSEQ multiplex PCR, the TCRdb table keeps only in-frame clones and is missing some. The sample includes roughly 340,000 clones, around an eighth of them seen just once. What was sequenced was naive CD4+ T cells from blood. These receptors were collected from a woman aged 18-29 years with type 1 diabetes. Both conserved end residues are part of each CDR3. The order of the fields is V gene, clone size, D gene, J gene, CDR3 protein, CDR3 DNA. A D gene is named only where the DNA matches it firmly. Clone size is not always given. Where it is, it says once, few, many or a class for expanded clones.

TRBV7-9	few	TRBD1	TRBJ2-3	CASSMTGSTDTQYF	TGTGCCAGCAGTATGACAGGGTCTACAGATACGCAGTATTTT
TRBV9	few	NA	TRBJ2-1	CASGLLSSNEQFF	TGTGCCAGCGGACTCCTCTCGAGCAATGAGCAGTTCTTC
TRBV2	NA	NA	TRBJ2-5	CASSVIQGWGTQYF	TGTGCCAGCAGTGTGATACAGGGTTGGGGGACCCAGTACTTC
TRBV28	few	NA	TRBJ1-1	CASSGPNTEAFF	TGTGCCAGCAGTGGGCCGAACACTGAAGCTTTCTTT
TRBV27	few	NA	TRBJ2-6	CASSFALASGANVLTF	TGTGCCAGCAGTTTTGCACTAGCCTCTGGGGCCAACGTCCTGACTTTC
TRBV2	few	TRBD1	TRBJ2-7	CASSSGQGPYEQYF	TGTGCCAGCAGTTCGGGACAGGGACCCTACGAGCAGTACTTC
TRBV28	NA	NA	TRBJ2-7	CASTRDQGRSQEQYF	TGTGCCAGCACCAGAGACCAGGGCAGGTCCCAGGAGCAGTACTTC
TRBV4-2	few	NA	TRBJ2-1	CASSQDGGVDEQFF	TGTGCCAGCAGCCAAGACGGAGGGGTTGATGAGCAGTTCTTC
TRBV27	few	NA	TRBJ1-5	CASSSQEVHPPRNQPQHF	TGTGCCAGCAGTTCCCAAGAGGTGCATCCCCCGAGGAATCAGCCCCAGCATTTT
TRBV6-6	few	TRBD1	TRBJ2-7	CASRGGQVNTDEQYF	TGTGCCAGCAGGGGGGGACAGGTGAATACGGACGAGCAGTACTTC
TRBV10-3	few	NA	TRBJ1-5	CATTYGALTVPQPQHF	TGTGCCACTACCTATGGGGCATTAACAGTCCCTCAGCCCCAGCATTTT
TRBV7-9	NA	TRBD1	TRBJ2-7	CASSSGQGILEQYF	TGTGCCAGCAGCTCCGGACAGGGGATTCTCGAGCAGTACTTC
TRBV9	few	TRBD2	TRBJ2-3	CASSVGTSGRFVTDTQYF	TGTGCCAGCAGCGTAGGGACTAGCGGGAGGTTCGTGACAGATACGCAGTATTTT
TRBV6-5	NA	NA	TRBJ1-1	CASSTSGLREAFF	TGTGCCAGCAGTACCTCAGGGTTGAGGGAAGCTTTCTTT
TRBV29-1	many	NA	TRBJ1-1	CSVLRVNTEAFF	TGCAGCGTTCTCAGGGTAAACACTGAAGCTTTCTTT
TRBV19	few	TRBD1	TRBJ2-1	CASSTPQGAQSNEQFF	TGTGCCAGTAGTACCCCTCAGGGGGCGCAGAGCAATGAGCAGTTCTTC
TRBV27	NA	TRBD2	TRBJ2-1	CASSLGSIRRTRDEQFF	TGTGCCAGCAGTTTAGGATCCATCCGGAGGACTAGGGATGAGCAGTTCTTC
TRBV18	NA	TRBD1	TRBJ1-5	CASSPLGQGVQPQHF	TGTGCCAGCTCACCCTTGGGACAGGGTGTCCAGCCCCAGCATTTT
TRBV5-4	NA	TRBD1	TRBJ2-7	CASSATGQASEQYF	TGTGCCAGCAGCGCTACGGGACAGGCCTCCGAGCAGTACTTC
TRBV30	NA	TRBD1	TRBJ1-5	CAWSGTGDQPQHF	TGTGCCTGGAGTGGGACAGGGGATCAGCCCCAGCATTTT
TRBV20-1	NA	NA	TRBJ1-2	CSAPEGYGYTF	TGCAGTGCTCCGGAGGGCTATGGCTACACCTTC
TRBV5-1	NA	NA	TRBJ2-1	CASSLAQGNNEQFF	TGCGCCAGCAGCTTGGCGCAGGGGAACAATGAGCAGTTCTTC
TRBV30	NA	NA	TRBJ2-4	CAWSEGGLKNIQYF	TGTGCCTGGAGTGAGGGAGGACTAAAAAACATTCAGTACTTC
TRBV7-3	few	NA	TRBJ1-3	CASRHTLSGNTIYF	TGTGCCAGCAGGCACACCCTCTCTGGAAACACCATATATTTT
TRBV30	few	NA	TRBJ1-1	CAWSRTENTEAFF	TGTGCCTGGAGTAGGACAGAGAACACTGAAGCTTTCTTT
TRBV7-9	NA	NA	TRBJ1-5	CASSRSVNQPQHF	TGTGCCAGCAGCCGGTCCGTCAATCAGCCCCAGCATTTT
TRBV11-1	few	NA	TRBJ2-3	CASSFDLSGTDTQYF	TGTGCCAGCAGCTTTGACTTGAGTGGCACAGATACGCAGTATTTT
TRBV5-4	few	NA	TRBJ2-2	CASSRGRGRNAGELFF	TGTGCCAGCAGCCGAGGGAGGGGGAGGAACGCCGGGGAGCTGTTTTTT
TRBV9	NA	TRBD2	TRBJ2-3	CASSARVAGVGTDTQYF	TGTGCCAGCAGCGCACGGGTAGCGGGAGTCGGGACAGATACGCAGTATTTT
TRBV15	few	NA	TRBJ2-7	CATSTDKAYEQYF	TGTGCCACCTCGACAGATAAAGCCTACGAGCAGTACTTC
TRBV2	NA	NA	TRBJ1-2	CASSASGTVNYGYTF	TGTGCCAGCAGTGCCTCCGGGACTGTGAACTATGGCTACACCTTC
TRBV7-2	NA	NA	TRBJ2-1	CASSPLTTLSYNEQFF	TGTGCCAGCAGCCCCTTGACTACCCTCTCTTACAATGAGCAGTTCTTC
TRBV5-1	few	NA	TRBJ1-1	CASSKDEGRGTEAFF	TGCGCCAGCAGTAAAGATGAGGGCCGGGGCACTGAAGCTTTCTTT
TRBV30	few	NA	TRBJ2-5	CAWSRVAQETQYF	TGTGCCTGGAGCAGGGTCGCCCAAGAGACCCAGTACTTC
TRBV7-9	NA	NA	TRBJ1-1	CASSFSAENTEAFF	TGTGCCAGCAGCTTTTCCGCAGAGAACACTGAAGCTTTCTTT
TRBV5-1	few	NA	TRBJ2-3	CASEVGGTDTQYF	TGCGCCAGCGAGGTGGGAGGCACAGATACGCAGTATTTT
TRBV7-2	NA	NA	TRBJ2-3	CADRYGGDTDTQYF	TGTGCCGACCGCTACGGAGGGGACACAGATACGCAGTATTTT
TRBV7-2	few	TRBD2	TRBJ2-3	CASRGLGPDTQYF	TGTGCCAGCAGAGGACTAGGTCCAGATACGCAGTATTTT
TRBV7-9	NA	NA	TRBJ2-3	CASSILSADTQYF	TGTGCCAGCAGCATCCTTAGTGCAGATACGCAGTATTTT
TRBV4-2	few	NA	TRBJ2-1	CASSPRGGGGHEQFF	TGTGCCAGCAGCCCCCGGGGTGGAGGGGGCCATGAGCAGTTCTTC
TRBV18	NA	NA	TRBJ2-1	CASSPQTASEQFF	TGTGCCAGCTCCCCACAGACAGCGTCTGAACAGTTCTTC
TRBV5-1	few	TRBD1	TRBJ2-7	CASSLARADRGSEQYF	TGCGCCAGCAGCTTGGCCCGAGCGGACAGGGGGTCCGAGCAGTACTTC
TRBV5-1	few	TRBD1	TRBJ2-6	CASSYTGVVRPGANVLTF	TGCGCCAGCAGCTATACAGGGGTCGTCCGGCCTGGGGCCAACGTCCTGACTTTC
TRBV7-9	few	NA	TRBJ2-7	CASSPRSFESSYEQYF	TGTGCCAGCAGCCCACGGTCCTTCGAAAGCTCCTACGAGCAGTACTTC
TRBV5-1	NA	TRBD1	TRBJ2-5	CASSLITGTEGTQYF	TGCGCCAGCAGCCTAATCACCGGGACAGAGGGAACCCAGTACTTC